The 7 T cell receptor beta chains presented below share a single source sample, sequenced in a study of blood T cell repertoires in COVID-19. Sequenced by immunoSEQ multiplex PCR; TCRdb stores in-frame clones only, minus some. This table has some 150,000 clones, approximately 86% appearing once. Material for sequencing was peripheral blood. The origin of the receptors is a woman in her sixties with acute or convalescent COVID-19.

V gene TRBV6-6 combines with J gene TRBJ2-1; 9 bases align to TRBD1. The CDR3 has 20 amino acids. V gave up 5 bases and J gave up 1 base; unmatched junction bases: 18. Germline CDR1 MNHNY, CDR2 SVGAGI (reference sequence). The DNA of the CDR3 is TGTGCCAGCAGTCACGGGACAGGGTCTTTTTCCCTATTGTCCTACAATGAGCAGTTCTTC. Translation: CASSHGTGSFSLLSYNEQFF.

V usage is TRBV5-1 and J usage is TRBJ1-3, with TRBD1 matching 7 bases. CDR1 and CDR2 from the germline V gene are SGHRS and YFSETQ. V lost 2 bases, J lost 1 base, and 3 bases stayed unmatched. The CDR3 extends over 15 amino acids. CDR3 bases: TGCGCCAGCAGCTTACGGACAGGTTCTGGAAACACCATATATTTT. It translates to CASSLRTGSGNTIYF.

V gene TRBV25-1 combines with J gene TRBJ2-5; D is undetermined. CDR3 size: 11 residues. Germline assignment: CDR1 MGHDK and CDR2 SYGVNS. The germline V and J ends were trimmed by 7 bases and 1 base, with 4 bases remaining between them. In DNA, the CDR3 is TGTGCCAGCAATCTCCAAGAGACCCAGTACTTC. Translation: CASNLQETQYF.

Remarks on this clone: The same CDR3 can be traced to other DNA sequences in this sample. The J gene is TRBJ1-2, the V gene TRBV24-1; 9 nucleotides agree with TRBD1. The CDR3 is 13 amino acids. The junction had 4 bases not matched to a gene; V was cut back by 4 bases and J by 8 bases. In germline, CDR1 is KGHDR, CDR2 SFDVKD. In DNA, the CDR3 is TGTGCCACCAGTGAGGGACAGGGCCGAGGCTACACCTTC. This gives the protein CATSEGQGRGYTF.

The CDR3 DNA sequence: TGTGCCAGCAGCTTATCAGCCGGGGAGCTGTTTTTT. As protein: CASSLSAGELFF. J is TRBJ2-2 and V is TRBV7-9; no clear D. Germline V gene lookup returns CDR1 SEHNR and CDR2 FQNEAQ (reference sequence). The V end was cut by 2 bases, the J end by 6 bases, with 4 bases between. The CDR3 totals 12 residues.

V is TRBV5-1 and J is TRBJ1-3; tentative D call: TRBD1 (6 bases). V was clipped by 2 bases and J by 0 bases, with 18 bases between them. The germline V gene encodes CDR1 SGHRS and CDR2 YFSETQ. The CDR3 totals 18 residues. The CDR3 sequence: CASSFPIQGGHSGNTIYF. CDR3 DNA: TGCGCCAGCAGCTTTCCGATACAGGGTGGGCACTCTGGAAACACCATATATTTT.

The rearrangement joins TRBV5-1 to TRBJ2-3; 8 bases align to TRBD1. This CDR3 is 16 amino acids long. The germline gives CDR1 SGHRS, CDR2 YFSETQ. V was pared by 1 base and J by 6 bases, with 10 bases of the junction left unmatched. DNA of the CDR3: TGCGCCAGCAGCTTGATTAGGCAGGGGGCAGGGGATACGCAGTATTTT. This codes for CASSLIRQGAGDTQYF.